These 4 T cell receptor beta chains were all obtained from the same sample, sequenced in a study of response to subunit inactivated influenza vaccine. MiXCR was run by TCRdb on the RT-PCR reads, yielding one entry per CDR3 protein. This table holds 550,000 to 800,000 distinct CDR3 sequences, more than 11% found once. The input for sequencing was PBMCs from blood, taken 14 to 15 days before vaccination. The receptor set was obtained from a middle-aged man who received an inactivated influenza vaccine.

Worth noting for this clonotype: The junction departs from the called germline gene at one end, perhaps through a read error. The chain joins TRBV7-8 to TRBJ2-5, with D perhaps matching TRBD2 (6 bases). Germline V lookup: CDR1 SGHVS, CDR2 FQNEAQ. This CDR3 comprises 15 residues. The CDR3 DNA reads as TGTGCCAGCAGCGTAGCGGCGTCATCGGCGGAGACCCAGTACTTC. Translated: CASSVAASSAETQYF.

The chain has TRBV4-3 and TRBJ2-7, with 8 positions matching TRBD1. V lost 3 bases and J lost 6; bases outside the gene matches: 4. Looked up from germline, CDR1 is LGHNA and CDR2 is YSLEER. CDR3 length: 13 amino acids. This CDR3 is CASSHVTGGEQYF. In nucleotides, the CDR3 is TGCGCCAGCAGCCACGTCACAGGGGGCGAGCAGTACTTC.

In this sample, this clonotype turned up many times. The rearrangement links TRBV12-3 or TRBV12-4 to TRBJ1-2; D is uncertain. This CDR3 contains 15 residues. V lost 7 bases, J lost 0 bases, and 15 bases lay in between. CDR3 in DNA: TGTGCCAGCACTGGTTCCAGGACTGCTAACTATGGCTACACCTTC. It specifies CASTGSRTANYGYTF.

The chain recombines TRBV28 with TRBJ2-7, with 7 bases lining up with TRBD2. CDR3 length equals 16 residues. Germline values: CDR1 MDHEN, CDR2 SYDVKM. V dropped 3 bases and J dropped 2; count of bases not matched to a gene: 10. The CDR3 reads CASSLGPSAGTYEQYF. In nucleotides, the CDR3 is TGTGCCAGCAGTTTGGGTCCGTCAGCGGGAACCTACGAGCAGTACTTC.